The present TCR beta chain was sequenced within a study of blood T cell repertoires in COVID-19. Study in general: COVID-19 samples, acute and convalescent, were from the United States, Italy and Spain. T cells, B-cell-depleted T cells, or PBMCs provided the cDNA or gDNA that served as material.

In the original processing: Quantification of nucleated cells was approximated via reference gene primer amplification. Method: immunoSEQ multiplex PCR; TCRdb's copy keeps in-frame clones and lacks some. That table gives V, J and clone size, and the DNA gave D and trimming. The sample holds some 120,000 clones, around 87% seen once. In germline, CDR1 is MDHEN, CDR2 SYDVKM. The CDR3 length is 15 residues. V was pared by 5 bases and J by 0 bases, with 13 bases between. The sequence came from an older woman with acute or convalescent COVID-19. The J gene is TRBJ1-1, the V gene TRBV28, with D maybe TRBD1 (5 bases). The specimen was peripheral blood. CDR3 in DNA: TGTGCCAGCAGTACACGACAGACCCTGAACACTGAAGCTTTCTTT. Translating gives CASSTRQTLNTEAFF.